This T cell receptor (beta chain) is from a study of human T cells and chemical hapten exposure. The wider study: For sensitization, 2% DPC was applied to an approximately 2 cm by approximately 2 cm patch of upper inner arm skin. Affected patients, primarily female, had alopecia areata, totalis or universalis. Study results and limitations: Expanded TCRs created a significantly greater count of big CDR3 similarity clusters than controls did.

The time point denotes: patch test 1, 2 weeks after DPC sensitization. Regarding treatment: therapeutic diphenylcyclopropenone sensitization with weekly scalp DPC. This CDR3 is built from 15 residues. V lost 5 bases, J lost 2 bases, and 8 bases stayed unmatched. Germline values: CDR1 DFQATT, CDR2 SNEGSKA (reference sequence). Of note for this clonotype: Its antigen remains unidentified.

MiXCR was run by TCRdb on the RACE reads, yielding one entry per CDR3 protein. The sample shows a few hundred thousand distinct CDR3 sequences, about 4.4% of them seen only once. The clonotype originates from a woman aged 45-65 years with alopecia areata. Some clones in this sample may be carry-over from other donors' samples. J is TRBJ1-5 and V is TRBV20-1; 8 bases match TRBD1. This sample comprised whole blood, obtained in connection with sensitization to the hapten diphenylcyclopropenone (DPC). CDR3 in DNA: TGCAGTGCTGTAATTCCGGGACAGGGCAATCAGCCCCAGCATTTT. The encoded protein is CSAVIPGQGNQPQHF.